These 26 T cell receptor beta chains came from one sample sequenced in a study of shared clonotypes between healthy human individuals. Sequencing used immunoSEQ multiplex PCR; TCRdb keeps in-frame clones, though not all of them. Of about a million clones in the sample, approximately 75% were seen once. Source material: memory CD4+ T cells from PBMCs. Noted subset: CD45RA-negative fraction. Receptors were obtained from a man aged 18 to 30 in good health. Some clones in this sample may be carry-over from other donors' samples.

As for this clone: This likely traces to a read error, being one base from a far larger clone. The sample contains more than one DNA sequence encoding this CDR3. The CDR3 region has the DNA TGCAGCGGCCAGAACACTGAAGCTTTCTTT. Amino acids: CSGQNTEAFF. The chain combines TRBV29-1 with TRBJ1-1; D remains unclear. Germline V gene sequence: CDR1 SQVTM, CDR2 ANQGSEA. The V end was cut by 7 bases, the J end by 1 base, with 4 bases between. This CDR3 comprises 10 residues.

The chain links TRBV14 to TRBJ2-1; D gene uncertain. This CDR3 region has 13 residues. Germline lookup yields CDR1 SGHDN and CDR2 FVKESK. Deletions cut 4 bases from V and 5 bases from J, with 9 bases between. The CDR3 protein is CASSRRLNNEQFF. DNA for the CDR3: TGTGCCAGCAGCCGCCGACTCAACAATGAGCAGTTCTTC. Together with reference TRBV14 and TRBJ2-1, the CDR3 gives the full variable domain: EAGVTQFPSHSVIEKGQTVTLRCDPISGHDNLYWYRRVMGKEIKFLLHFVKESKQDESGMPNNRFLAERTGGTYSTLKVQPAELEDSGVYFCASSRRLNNEQFFGPGTRLTVL.

The CDR3, as DNA: TGTGCCAGCAGCCCACTCTGGGGACCCTACGAGCAGTACTTC. Its protein product is CASSPLWGPYEQYF. V and J are TRBV7-2 and TRBJ2-7; the D gene could be TRBD1 or TRBD2 (5 bases each). The CDR3 totals 14 residues. Trimming took off 5 bases at V and 2 bases at J, with 13 bases between the two ends. Germline V gene lookup returns CDR1 SGHTA and CDR2 FQGNSA. Full variable domain (remainder filled in from reference TRBV7-2 and TRBJ2-7): GAGVSQSPSNKVTEKGKDVELRCDPISGHTALYWYRQSLGQGLEFLIYFQGNSAPDKSGLPSDRFSAERTGGSVSTLTIQRTQQEDSAVYLCASSPLWGPYEQYFGPGTRLTVT.

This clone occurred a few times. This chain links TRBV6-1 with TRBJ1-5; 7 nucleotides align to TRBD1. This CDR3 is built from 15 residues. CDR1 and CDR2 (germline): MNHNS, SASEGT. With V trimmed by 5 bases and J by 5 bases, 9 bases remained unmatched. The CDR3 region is CASSIEQGLHQPQHF. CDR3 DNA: TGTGCCAGCAGTATCGAACAGGGGCTTCATCAGCCCCAGCATTTT.

Written as DNA, the CDR3 is TGTGCCAGCAGCTTGGCAGCCGCAGATACGCAGTATTTT. Translation gives CASSLAAADTQYF. The chain combines TRBV5-4 with TRBJ2-3; the D is unclear. Germline CDR1 reads SGHNT; CDR2 reads YYREEE (reference sequence). This CDR3 spans 13 amino acids. V lost 0 bases to trimming and J lost 4 bases, with 6 bases between them.

This CDR3 reads CSPQQDEQFF. Here the CDR3 DNA reads TGCAGCCCCCAACAAGACGAGCAGTTCTTC. The J gene is TRBJ2-1, the V gene TRBV20-1, with unresolved D. Per germline, CDR1 DFQATT and CDR2 SNEGSKA (reference sequence). CDR3 length: 10 residues.

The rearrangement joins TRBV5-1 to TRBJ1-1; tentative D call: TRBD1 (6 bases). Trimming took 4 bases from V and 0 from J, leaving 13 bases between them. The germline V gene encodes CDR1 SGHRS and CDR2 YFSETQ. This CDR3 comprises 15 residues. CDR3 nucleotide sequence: TGCGCCAGCAGCCGACAGGACAGCTTGAACACTGAAGCTTTCTTT. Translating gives CASSRQDSLNTEAFF.

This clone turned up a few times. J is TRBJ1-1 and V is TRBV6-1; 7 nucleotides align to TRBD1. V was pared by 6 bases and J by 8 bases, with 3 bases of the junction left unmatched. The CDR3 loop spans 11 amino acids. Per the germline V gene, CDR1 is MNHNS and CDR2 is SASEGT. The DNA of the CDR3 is TGTGCCAGCAGCGAGGGGGCGGAAGCTTTCTTT. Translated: CASSEGAEAFF.

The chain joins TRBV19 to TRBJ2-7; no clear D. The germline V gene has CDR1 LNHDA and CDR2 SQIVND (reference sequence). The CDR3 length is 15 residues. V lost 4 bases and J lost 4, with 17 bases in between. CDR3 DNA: TGTGCCAGTAGTAAGGGCTGGGTACCCTCTTACGAGCAGTACTTC. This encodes CASSKGWVPSYEQYF.

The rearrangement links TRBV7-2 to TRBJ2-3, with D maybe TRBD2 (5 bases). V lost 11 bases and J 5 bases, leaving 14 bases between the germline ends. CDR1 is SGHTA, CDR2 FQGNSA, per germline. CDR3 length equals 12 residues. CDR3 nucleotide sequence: TGTGCCGGAGTGGGGAGTGGAGATACGCAGTATTTT. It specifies CAGVGSGDTQYF.

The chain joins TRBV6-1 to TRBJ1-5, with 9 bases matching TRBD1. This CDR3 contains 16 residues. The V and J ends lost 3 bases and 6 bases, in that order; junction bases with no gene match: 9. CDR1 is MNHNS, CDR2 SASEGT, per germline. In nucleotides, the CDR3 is TGTGCCAGCAGTGATGATACAGGGGGCGCGGGTCAGCCCCAGCATTTT. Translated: CASSDDTGGAGQPQHF.

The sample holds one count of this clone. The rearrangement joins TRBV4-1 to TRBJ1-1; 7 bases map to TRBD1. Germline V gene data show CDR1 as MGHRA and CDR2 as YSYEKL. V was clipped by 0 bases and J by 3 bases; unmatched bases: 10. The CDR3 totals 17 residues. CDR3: CASSQEGGGDPYTEAFF. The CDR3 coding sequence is TGCGCCAGCAGCCAAGAAGGGGGCGGGGATCCATACACTGAAGCTTTCTTT.

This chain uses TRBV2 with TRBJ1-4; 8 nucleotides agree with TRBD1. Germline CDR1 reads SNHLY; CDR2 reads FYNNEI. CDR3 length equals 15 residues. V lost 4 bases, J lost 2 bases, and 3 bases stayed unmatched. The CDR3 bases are TGTGCCAGCAGTGGAAGGACAGGGACTAATGAAAAACTGTTTTTT. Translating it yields CASSGRTGTNEKLFF.

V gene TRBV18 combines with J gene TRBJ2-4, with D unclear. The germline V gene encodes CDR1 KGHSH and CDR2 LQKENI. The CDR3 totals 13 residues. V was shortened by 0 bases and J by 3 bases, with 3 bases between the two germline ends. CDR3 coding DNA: TGTGCCAGCTCACCACCTCACAAAAACATTCAGTACTTC. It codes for CASSPPHKNIQYF.

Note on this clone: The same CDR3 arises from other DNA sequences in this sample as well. The CDR3 loop reads CASRTGGSNQPQHF. CDR3 nucleotide sequence: TGTGCCAGTAGGACAGGGGGAAGCAATCAGCCCCAGCATTTT. The chain links TRBV2 to TRBJ1-5; TRBD1 matches at 10 bases. Trimming at V came to 9 bases and at J to 1 base, leaving 3 bases not matched to a gene. Looked up from germline, CDR1 is SNHLY and CDR2 is FYNNEI. CDR3 length: 14 residues.

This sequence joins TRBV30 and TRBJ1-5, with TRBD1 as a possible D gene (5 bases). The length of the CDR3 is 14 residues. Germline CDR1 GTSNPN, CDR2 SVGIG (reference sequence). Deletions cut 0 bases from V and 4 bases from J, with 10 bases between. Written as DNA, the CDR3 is TGTGCCTGGAGTGTAACAAGGGGTAATCAGCCCCAGCATTTT. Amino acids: CAWSVTRGNQPQHF.

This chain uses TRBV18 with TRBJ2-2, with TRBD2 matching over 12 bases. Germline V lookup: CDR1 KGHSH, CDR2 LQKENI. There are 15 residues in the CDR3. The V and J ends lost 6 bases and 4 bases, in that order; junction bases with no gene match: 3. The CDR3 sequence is CASSAGLAGTGELFF. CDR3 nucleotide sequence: TGTGCCAGCTCGGCGGGACTAGCGGGCACCGGGGAGCTGTTTTTT.

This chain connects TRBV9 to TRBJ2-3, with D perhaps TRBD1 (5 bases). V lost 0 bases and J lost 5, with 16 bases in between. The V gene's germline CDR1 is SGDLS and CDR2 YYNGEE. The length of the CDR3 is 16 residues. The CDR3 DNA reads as TGTGCCAGCAGCGTAGGTCTCGGGTCAGGGTTAGATACGCAGTATTTT. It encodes CASSVGLGSGLDTQYF.

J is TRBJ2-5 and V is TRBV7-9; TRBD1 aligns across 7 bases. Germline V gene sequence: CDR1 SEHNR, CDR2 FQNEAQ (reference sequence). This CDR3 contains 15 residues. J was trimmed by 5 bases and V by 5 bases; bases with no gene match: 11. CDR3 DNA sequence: TGTGCCAGCAGCCTAAGACAGGGTTTATGGGAGACCCAGTACTTC. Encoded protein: CASSLRQGLWETQYF.

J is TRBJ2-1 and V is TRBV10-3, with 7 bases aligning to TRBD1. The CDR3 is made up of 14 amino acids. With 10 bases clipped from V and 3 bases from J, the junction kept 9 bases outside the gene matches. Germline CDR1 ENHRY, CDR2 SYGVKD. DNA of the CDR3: TGTGCCACCTATCCGGGACAGAACTACAATGAGCAGTTCTTC. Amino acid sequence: CATYPGQNYNEQFF.

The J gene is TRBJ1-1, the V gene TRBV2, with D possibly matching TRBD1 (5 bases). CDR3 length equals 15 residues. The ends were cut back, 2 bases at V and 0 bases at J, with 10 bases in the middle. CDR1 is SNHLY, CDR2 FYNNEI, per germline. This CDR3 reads CASSELGLMNTEAFF. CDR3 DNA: TGTGCCAGCAGTGAACTGGGGCTAATGAACACTGAAGCTTTCTTT.

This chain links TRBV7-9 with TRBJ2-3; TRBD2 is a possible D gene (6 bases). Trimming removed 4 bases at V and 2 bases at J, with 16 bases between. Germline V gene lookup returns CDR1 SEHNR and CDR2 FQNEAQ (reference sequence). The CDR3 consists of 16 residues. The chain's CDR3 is CASSYPSGSPTDTQYF. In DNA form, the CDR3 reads TGTGCCAGCAGCTATCCCTCCGGGAGCCCCACAGATACGCAGTATTTT.

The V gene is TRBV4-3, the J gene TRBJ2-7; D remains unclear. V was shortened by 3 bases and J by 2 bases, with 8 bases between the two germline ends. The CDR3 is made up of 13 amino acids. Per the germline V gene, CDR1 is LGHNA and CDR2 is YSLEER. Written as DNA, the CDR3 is TGCGCCAGCAGCCACACTACCGCCTACGAGCAGTACTTC. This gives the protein CASSHTTAYEQYF.

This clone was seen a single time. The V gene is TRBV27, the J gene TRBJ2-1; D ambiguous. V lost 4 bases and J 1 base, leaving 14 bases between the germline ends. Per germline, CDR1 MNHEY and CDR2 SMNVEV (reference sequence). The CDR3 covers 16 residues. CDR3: CASSSLAGISYNEQFF. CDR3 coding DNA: TGTGCCAGCAGTTCTCTTGCTGGGATTTCCTACAATGAGCAGTTCTTC.

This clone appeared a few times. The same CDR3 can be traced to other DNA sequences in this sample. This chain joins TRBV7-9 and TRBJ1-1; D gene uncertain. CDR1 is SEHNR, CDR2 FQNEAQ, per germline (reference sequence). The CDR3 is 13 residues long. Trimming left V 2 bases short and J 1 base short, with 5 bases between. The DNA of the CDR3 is TGTGCCAGCAGCTTACCTCCGAACACTGAAGCTTTCTTT. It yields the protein CASSLPPNTEAFF.

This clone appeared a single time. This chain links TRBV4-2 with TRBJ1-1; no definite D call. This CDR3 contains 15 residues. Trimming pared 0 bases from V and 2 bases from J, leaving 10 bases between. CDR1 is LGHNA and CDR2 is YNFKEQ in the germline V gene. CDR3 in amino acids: CASSQDAGSNTEAFF. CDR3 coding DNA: TGTGCCAGCAGCCAAGATGCGGGGAGCAACACTGAAGCTTTCTTT.